This T cell receptor beta chain was identified in a study of blood T cell repertoires in COVID-19. Background on the study: There were acute and convalescent COVID-19 samples, and they came from the United States, Italy and Spain. The analysed material was cDNA or gDNA that came from T cells, B-cell-depleted T cells, or PBMCs.

Per the original data handling: Amplifying reference gene primers gave estimates of nucleated cell counts. Assay used: immunoSEQ multiplex PCR; TCRdb lists only in-frame clones, some missing. V, J and clone size reflect that table, while D and trimming were determined from the DNA. This repertoire shows 75,000 to 95,000 clones, about 80% found once; its top ten account for 6.3%. This CDR3 comprises 18 residues. The V gene's germline CDR1 is KGHDR and CDR2 SFDVKD. With V trimmed by 1 base and J by 0 bases, 5 bases remained unmatched. The sample consisted of peripheral blood. This sequence was found in a man aged 55 to 70 with acute or convalescent COVID-19. The chain joins TRBV24-1 to TRBJ2-6; 7 bases agree with TRBD1. CDR3 coding DNA: TGTGCCACCAGTGATTTCCGGGACAGTGCCTCTGGGGCCAACGTCCTGACTTTC. Amino acid sequence: CATSDFRDSASGANVLTF.